This T cell receptor (beta chain) was recovered during a study of shared clonotypes between healthy human individuals (TCRdb year 2020). A note on the overall study: A few men and a couple of women, aged 18 to 49 years, made up the cohort. Different laboratories and diverse techniques were used to prepare libraries and sequence TCR repertoires, to increase sequencing depth and limit assay-specific biases. Between about 0.8 and 9 billion PBMCs per donor were obtained by leukapheresis. To estimate repertoire size and how much clonotypes are shared between individuals, the study performed deep sequencing of blood TCR repertoires from about five healthy adults. Here is what the overall study found, with its caveats: Sampling was limited to blood, and TCR repertoires in tissue likely differ from TCR repertoires in blood. Pairwise subsampling led to the expectation that sequencing depth would affect the degree of clonotype sharing among donors. The genetic and exposure-history diversity represented was limited by the small number of donors.

As to this clone: Its target antigen remains unknown. No much larger clone exists at a distance of one base, and base qualities are not known.

Using the deep immunoSEQ assay, multiplex PCR amplified TCR CDR3 regions from genomic DNA. Genomic DNA extracted from each cell subset was distributed evenly over all wells of several immunoSEQ 96-well plates, and each plate served as one replicate. For unsorted PBMC, each replicate PCR was loaded with around 300 ng genomic DNA, equivalent to 30,000 or so T cell genomes. Ten immunoSEQ deep assay plates were used to sequence the unsorted PBMC genomic DNA. Purified libraries were measured with a Qubit 3.0 fluorometer, size-checked on a Bioanalyzer 2100, and measured again with the KAPA Library Quantification kit. Each immunoSEQ 96-well plate was sequenced on its own single-read 150-cycle Illumina NextSeq 550 flow cell. For the original study's pipeline: Because only junctional sequences without quality scores were contained in the immunoSEQ output, filtering matching that applied to full-length reads could not be performed. To assign V/J genes and CDR3, sequences were annotated using PyIR, a Python wrapper for IgBLAST v1.9, with IMGT germline references. Any read was removed if the V/J assignment was weak (E-value above 1e-6), the CDR3 was missing, or the read contained stop codons, out-of-frame junctions, or ambiguous translated residues. V3J clonotypes were defined by identical inferred V gene, J gene, and CDR3 amino acid sequence. To compute the percentage overlap between repertoires, the number of shared unique clonotypes was divided by the size of the smaller repertoire. RTK rarefaction, the Chao1 estimator, and Recon v2.1 estimates of unobserved clonotypes were used to assess repertoire richness. Entries here come from immuneACCESS through TCRdb and include only in-frame sequences with V and J called. Some clones fail to appear in such tables; in the studies checked, an unresolved V gene covers under half of the shortfall, and the cause of the remainder is unknown. V and J calls and clone size come straight from that table; D and trimming were deduced from the DNA. This sample has under 600,000 clones in its table, and 75% to 80% of those were observed once. The top ten hold 12% of the sample.

The donors were healthy, HIV-negative adults who had no recently reported acute infections or vaccinations. Every donor was a Caucasian adult living in Nashville, Tennessee, USA. For unsorted samples, around 85 million PBMCs were counted, and genomic DNA was extracted using the QIAamp DNA Blood Mini kit. Blood was obtained by leukapheresis, after which PBMCs were separated by Ficoll-Histopaque density gradient centrifugation and cryopreserved in liquid nitrogen vapor phase. Sequencing used PBMCs. This TCR derives from a woman between 35 and 50 years old in good health. Some clones in this sample may be carry-over from other donors' samples.

CDR3 region: CASSLYGETQYF. DNA sequence: TGTGCCAGCAGCTTATATGGAGAGACCCAGTACTTC. Rearrangement joined TRBV11-2 to TRBJ2-5, with the identity of the D gene unclear. Taken from cysteine to phenylalanine, the CDR3 has 12 residues. Of the read, only the CDR3 DNA is kept; its 36 bases are in frame from base 1. The V and J ends are trimmed by 2 bases and 4 bases, leaving 5 bases between them. The germline V gene sets CDR1 to SGHAT and CDR2 to FQNNGV.